This T cell receptor (beta chain) is drawn from a study of CD8 T cells in Susac syndrome. The CD8+ and CD4+ T cells were negatively isolated, with the TEMRA cells enriched by FACS. Reverse transcription of about 0.5 to 1 ug RNA was performed with random hexamers. TCRdb ran MiXCR on the immunoSEQ multiplex PCR reads and lists one entry per CDR3 protein. The sample yields roughly 120,000 distinct CDR3 sequences, about 93% seen once. V trimming: 10 bases; J trimming: 6 bases; junction bases outside the gene matches: 7. The V gene's germline CDR1 is MNHEY and CDR2 SMNVEV (reference sequence). This CDR3 is 13 amino acids long.

The J gene is TRBJ2-2, the V gene TRBV27, with 8 bases identical to TRBD2. This sequence was found in a human donor in good health. The specimen sequenced was CD4+ T cells from PBMCs. The chain's CDR3 is CAIGLATSGELFF. CDR3 sequence (DNA): TGTGCCATCGGACTAGCAACTTCCGGGGAGCTGTTTTTT.